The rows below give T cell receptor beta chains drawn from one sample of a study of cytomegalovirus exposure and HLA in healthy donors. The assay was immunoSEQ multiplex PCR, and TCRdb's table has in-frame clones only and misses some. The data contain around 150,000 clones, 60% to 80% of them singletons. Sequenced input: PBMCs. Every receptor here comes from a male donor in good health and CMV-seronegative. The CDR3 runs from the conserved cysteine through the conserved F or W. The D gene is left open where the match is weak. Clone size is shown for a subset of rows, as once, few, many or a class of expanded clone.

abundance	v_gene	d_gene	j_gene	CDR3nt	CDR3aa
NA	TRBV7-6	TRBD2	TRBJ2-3	TGTGCCAGCAGCGGGACTAGCGGGAACACGCAGTATTTT	CASSGTSGNTQYF
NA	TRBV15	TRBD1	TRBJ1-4	TGTGCCACCAGCAGAGGTGAGGGACAGAAAAATGAAAAACTGTTTTTT	CATSRGEGQKNEKLFF
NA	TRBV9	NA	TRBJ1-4	TGTGCCAGCAGCGATCCCTCAACTAATGAAAAACTGTTTTTT	CASSDPSTNEKLFF
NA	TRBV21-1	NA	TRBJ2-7	TGTGCCAGCAGCAAGTTACTACCGTACGAGCAGTACTTC	CASSKLLPYEQYF
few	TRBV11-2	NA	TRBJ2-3	TGTGCCAGCAGCTTAGACTCAGGATCCGGGGGTACAGATACGCAGTATTTT	CASSLDSGSGGTDTQYF
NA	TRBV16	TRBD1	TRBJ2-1	TGTGCCAGCAGCCGGGACAGCCTATCCTACAATGAGCAGTTCTTC	CASSRDSLSYNEQFF
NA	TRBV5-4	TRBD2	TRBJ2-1	TGTGCCAGCAGCTTGGGTGGCGGGAGGAGTCGAAATGAGCAGTTCTTC	CASSLGGGRSRNEQFF
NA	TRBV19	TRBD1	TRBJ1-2	TGTGCCAGTAGCGTCTCACAGGGGGCTCGCGGCTACACCTTC	CASSVSQGARGYTF
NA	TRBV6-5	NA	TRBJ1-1	TGTGCCAGCAGATCAGGGGTTAGGACTGAAGCTTTCTTT	CASRSGVRTEAFF
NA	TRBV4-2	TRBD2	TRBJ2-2	TGTGCCAGCAGCCAAGTCGTGGCGGGAGTTGACGGGGAGCTGTTTTTT	CASSQVVAGVDGELFF
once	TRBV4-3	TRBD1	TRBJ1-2	TGCGCCAGCAGCCCGGGGACAGGGGGAACACATGGCTACACCTTC	CASSPGTGGTHGYTF
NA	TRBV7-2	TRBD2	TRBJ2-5	TGTGCCAGCAGCTTGAGAGCGGGGGGTCTACAAGAGACCCAGTACTTC	CASSLRAGGLQETQYF
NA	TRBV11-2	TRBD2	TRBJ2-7	TGTGCCAGCAGCCACCTCGGTAGCGGGAGTGTCGAGCAGTACTTC	CASSHLGSGSVEQYF
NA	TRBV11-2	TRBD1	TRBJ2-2	TGTGCCAGCAGCTCCCCCCGGACAGGCCGATGGCTGTTTTTT	CASSSPRTGRWLFF
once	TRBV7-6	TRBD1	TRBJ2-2	TGTGCCAGCAGCGCCCAGGGGGCCCGGGAGCTGTTTTTT	CASSAQGARELFF
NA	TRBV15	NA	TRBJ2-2	TGTGCCACCAGAGGCCCCGGCGGCGGGGAGCTGTTTTTT	CATRGPGGGELFF
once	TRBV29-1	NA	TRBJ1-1	TGCAGCGTTCGTGGACAGATGAACACTGAAGCTTTCTTT	CSVRGQMNTEAFF
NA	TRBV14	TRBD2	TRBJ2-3	TGTGCCAGCAGCCGCGGGGGGGCCGGCACAGATACGCAGTATTTT	CASSRGGAGTDTQYF
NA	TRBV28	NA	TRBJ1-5	TGTGCCAGCAGGACACTGGGACAAACCAATCAGCCCCAGCATTTT	CASRTLGQTNQPQHF
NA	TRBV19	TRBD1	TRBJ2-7	TGTGCCAGTAGTTTAACAGGGGACGGATACGAGCAGTACTTC	CASSLTGDGYEQYF
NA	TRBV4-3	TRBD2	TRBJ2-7	TGCGCCAGCAGCCAAGATCTTCCTAGCGGCAGCACCTACGAGCAGTACTTC	CASSQDLPSGSTYEQYF
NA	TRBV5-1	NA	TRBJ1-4	TGCGCCAGCAGCTTGTTTGGTCAGGGCGGTGAAAAACTGTTTTTT	CASSLFGQGGEKLFF
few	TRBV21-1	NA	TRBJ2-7	TGTGCCAGCACCCAACCGGAGGGGACTAGCGGGGCCCTTGGGAACGAGCAGTACTTC	CASTQPEGTSGALGNEQYF